The text below deals with one TCR beta chain. Different DNA sequences within this sample yield the same CDR3. In germline, CDR1 is SGHRS, CDR2 YFSETQ. This CDR3 contains 12 residues. V lost 3 bases and J 5 bases, leaving 8 bases between the germline ends. This record belongs to a study of blood T cell repertoires in COVID-19. The wider study: The study drew acute and convalescent COVID-19 samples from the United States, Italy and Spain. T cells, B-cell-depleted T cells, or PBMCs provided the cDNA or gDNA that served as material.

Authors' analysis steps: Nucleated cell counts were estimated from reference gene primer amplification. Produced via immunoSEQ multiplex PCR; TCRdb's table is partial and in-frame only. From that table come the V and J calls and clone size; the DNA was used to work out D and trimming. Found here are around 160,000 clones, roughly 80% of them singletons; the top ten hold 7.5% to 9.5%. This sequence joins TRBV5-1 and TRBJ1-2; possible D gene TRBD1, 5 bases. This TCR derives from a human donor with acute or convalescent COVID-19. The donor label of this sample is uncertain. The sequencing input was peripheral blood. The CDR3 is CASSSDSYGYTF. CDR3 in DNA: TGCGCCAGCAGCTCCGACAGTTATGGCTACACCTTC.